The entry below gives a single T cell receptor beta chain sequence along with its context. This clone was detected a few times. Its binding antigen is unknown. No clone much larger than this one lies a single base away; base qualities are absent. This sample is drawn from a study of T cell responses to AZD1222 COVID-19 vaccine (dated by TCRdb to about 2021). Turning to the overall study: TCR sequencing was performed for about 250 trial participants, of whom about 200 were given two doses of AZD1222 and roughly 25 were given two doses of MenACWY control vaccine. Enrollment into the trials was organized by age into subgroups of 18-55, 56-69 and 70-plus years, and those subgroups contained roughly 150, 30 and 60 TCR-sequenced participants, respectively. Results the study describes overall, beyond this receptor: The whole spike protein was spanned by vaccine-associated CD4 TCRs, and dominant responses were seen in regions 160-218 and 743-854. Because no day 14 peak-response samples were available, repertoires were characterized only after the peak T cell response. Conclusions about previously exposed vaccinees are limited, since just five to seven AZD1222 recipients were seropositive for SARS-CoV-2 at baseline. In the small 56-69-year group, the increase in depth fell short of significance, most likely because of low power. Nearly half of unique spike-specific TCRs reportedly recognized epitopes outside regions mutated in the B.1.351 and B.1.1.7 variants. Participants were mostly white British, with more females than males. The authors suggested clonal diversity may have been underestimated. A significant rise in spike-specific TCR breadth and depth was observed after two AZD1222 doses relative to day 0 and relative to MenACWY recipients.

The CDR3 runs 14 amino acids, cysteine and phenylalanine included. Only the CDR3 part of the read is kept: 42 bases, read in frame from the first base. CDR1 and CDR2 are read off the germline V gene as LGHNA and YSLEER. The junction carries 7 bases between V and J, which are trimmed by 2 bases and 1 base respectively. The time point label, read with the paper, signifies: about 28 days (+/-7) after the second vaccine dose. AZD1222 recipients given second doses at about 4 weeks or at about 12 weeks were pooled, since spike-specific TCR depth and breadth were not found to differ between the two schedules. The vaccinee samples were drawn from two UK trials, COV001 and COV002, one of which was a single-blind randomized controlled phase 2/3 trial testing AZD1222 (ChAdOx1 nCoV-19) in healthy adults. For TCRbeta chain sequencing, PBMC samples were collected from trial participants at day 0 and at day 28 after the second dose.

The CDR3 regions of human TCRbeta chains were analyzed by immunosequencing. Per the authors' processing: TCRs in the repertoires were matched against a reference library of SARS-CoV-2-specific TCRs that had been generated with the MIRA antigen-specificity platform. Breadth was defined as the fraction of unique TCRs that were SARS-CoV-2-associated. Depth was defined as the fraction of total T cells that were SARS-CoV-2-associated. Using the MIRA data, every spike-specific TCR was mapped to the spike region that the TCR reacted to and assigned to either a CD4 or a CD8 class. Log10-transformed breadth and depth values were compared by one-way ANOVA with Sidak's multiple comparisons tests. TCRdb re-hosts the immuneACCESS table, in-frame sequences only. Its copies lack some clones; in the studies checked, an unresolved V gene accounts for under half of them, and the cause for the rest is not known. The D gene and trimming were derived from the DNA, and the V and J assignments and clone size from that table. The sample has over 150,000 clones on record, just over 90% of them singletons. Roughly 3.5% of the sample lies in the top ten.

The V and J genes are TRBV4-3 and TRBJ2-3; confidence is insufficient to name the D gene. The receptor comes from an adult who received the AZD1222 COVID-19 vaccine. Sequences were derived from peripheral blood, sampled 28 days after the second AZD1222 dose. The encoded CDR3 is CASSQRPGTDTQYF. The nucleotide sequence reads TGCGCCAGCAGCCAACGGCCGGGCACAGATACGCAGTATTTT.